This T cell receptor (beta chain) was retrieved from a study of blood T cells in healthy people across ages. Study-wide results and limits: From one million sequenced T cells, diversity estimates were lower bounds. Long-lived donors carried more naive CD4+ cells and greater diversity than aged donors.

It was with a sample-barcoded 5' primer and a J-beta primer mix that a second PCR of about 7 to 12 cycles was run. All cDNA molecules were each tagged by a template-switch adaptor with 12 random nucleotides. From the 5' RACE reads, TCRdb called clonotypes with MiXCR, one entry per CDR3 protein. The sample holds 450,000 to 700,000 distinct CDR3 sequences, approximately 30% seen once. Remarks on this clonotype: The antigen remains unidentified.

This TCR came from a woman in her 70s in good health. Sequencing used blood.

The CDR3 DNA is TGTGCCAGCCACCAGGGGGGAGATACGCAGTATTTT. Protein product: CASHQGGDTQYF. The chain has TRBV12-3 or TRBV12-4 and TRBJ2-3; weak D call: TRBD1 (7 bases). V was clipped by 8 bases and J by 5 bases, with 11 bases between them. CDR3 length: 12 amino acids.